Following are 27 T cell receptor beta chains from one sample sequenced in a study of cytomegalovirus exposure and HLA in healthy donors. Assay used: immunoSEQ multiplex PCR; TCRdb lists only in-frame clones, some missing. There are more than 45,000 clones in the sample; 90% to 95% occur only once, and under 2.5% lies in the top ten. The specimen sequenced was PBMCs. Source of these receptors: a man aged 18 to 35 in good health and CMV-seronegative.

The rearrangement uses TRBV6-1 and TRBJ1-5; TRBD1 agrees at 11 bases. Per the germline V gene, CDR1 is MNHNS and CDR2 is SASEGT. V was pared by 4 bases and J by 7 bases, with 3 bases of the junction left unmatched. The CDR3 covers 14 residues. The CDR3 loop reads CASSGTGGGQPQHF. Here the CDR3 DNA reads TGTGCCAGCAGTGGGACAGGGGGCGGACAGCCCCAGCATTTT.

This clone was seen a single time. The rearrangement joins TRBV11-2 to TRBJ2-1, with 7 bases lining up with TRBD2. Germline values: CDR1 SGHAT, CDR2 FQNNGV. The junction had 4 bases not matched to a gene; V was cut back by 3 bases and J by 2 bases. The CDR3 sequence is 15 residues long. The CDR3 DNA is TGTGCCAGCAGCTTCCAAGCGGGAACCTACAATGAGCAGTTCTTC. This sequence encodes CASSFQAGTYNEQFF.

The chain carries TRBV5-1 and TRBJ2-2; tentatively, D is TRBD2 (5 bases). The CDR3 length is 13 residues. V shed 4 bases and J shed 6 bases, with 10 bases lying between them. Per the germline V gene, CDR1 is SGHRS and CDR2 is YFSETQ. The CDR3 loop reads CASSKRDSGELFF. The CDR3 DNA reads as TGCGCCAGCAGCAAGAGGGATTCCGGGGAGCTGTTTTTT.

The chain employs TRBV6-5 and TRBJ2-1; TRBD2 agrees at 9 bases. The V gene end was trimmed by 7 bases and the J gene end by 8 bases; junction bases not matched to a gene: 9. Germline loops: CDR1 MNHEY, CDR2 SVGAGI. This CDR3 region has 14 residues. The CDR3 here is CASTGASGAYEQFF. Here the CDR3 DNA reads TGTGCCAGCACCGGGGCTAGCGGGGCCTATGAGCAGTTCTTC.

The CDR3: CASSVAVNTEAFF. As DNA, the CDR3 is TGTGCCAGCAGCGTAGCGGTGAACACTGAAGCTTTCTTT. The chain recombines TRBV9 with TRBJ1-1; D gene unclear. There are 13 residues in the CDR3. CDR1 and CDR2 (germline): SGDLS, YYNGEE. Between the trimmed V and J ends, which lost 0 bases and 0 bases, there was a span of 3 bases.

The chain combines TRBV5-6 with TRBJ2-6, with TRBD1 matching 8 bases. Germline values: CDR1 SGHDT, CDR2 YYEEEE. The trim removed 4 bases at V and 0 bases at J, leaving 6 bases unmatched. The CDR3 extends over 17 amino acids. DNA for the CDR3: TGTGCCAGCAGCAGTGGACAGGGCGTCTCTGGGGCCAACGTCCTGACTTTC. Its translation is CASSSGQGVSGANVLTF.

By sample share, this clone is medium-sized. The chain carries TRBV19 and TRBJ1-1, with D tentatively TRBD1 (6 bases). V lost 7 bases and J 6 bases, leaving 18 bases between the germline ends. The CDR3 is made up of 14 amino acids. Germline V gene lookup returns CDR1 LNHDA and CDR2 SQIVND (reference sequence). The CDR3 reads CASTQWGRQAEAFF. Here the CDR3 DNA reads TGTGCCAGTACCCAATGGGGACGACAGGCTGAAGCTTTCTTT.

The chain joins TRBV6-5 to TRBJ1-1; D possibly corresponds to TRBD1 (6 bases). With 5 bases removed from V and 0 bases from J, the gap between germline ends came to 10 bases. Germline loops: CDR1 MNHEY, CDR2 SVGAGI. The CDR3 spans 14 residues. The CDR3 sequence: CASSTDSVNTEAFF. In DNA, the CDR3 is TGTGCCAGCAGTACGGACAGTGTGAACACTGAAGCTTTCTTT.

V usage is TRBV6-5 and J usage is TRBJ2-3; perhaps TRBD1 as D (6 bases). Germline lookup yields CDR1 MNHEY and CDR2 SVGAGI. This CDR3 has 14 residues. V lost 6 bases and J lost 0, with 10 bases in between. The CDR3 sequence: CASSDRWSTDTQYF. DNA for the CDR3: TGTGCCAGCAGCGACAGGTGGAGCACAGATACGCAGTATTTT.

The chain couples TRBV21-1 to TRBJ2-7; the table's D call, TRBD2, was not checked against the DNA. TRBV21-1 is noted as a pseudogene. CDR3 length: 14 residues. CDR3 sequence reads: CASKSQREINEQYF. The CDR3 DNA is TGTGCCAGCAAGTCCCAGCGGGAGATTAACGAGCAGTACTTC.

The chain has TRBV7-2 and TRBJ2-1; tentative D call: TRBD2 (6 bases). Germline lookup yields CDR1 SGHTA and CDR2 FQGNSA. This CDR3 spans 16 amino acids. Trimming cost V 0 bases and J 0 bases, with 9 bases left between them. CDR3 loop: CASSLARTISYNEQFF. The CDR3 region has the DNA TGTGCCAGCAGCTTAGCCCGGACTATCTCCTACAATGAGCAGTTCTTC.

V usage is TRBV29-1 and J usage is TRBJ2-5; no clear D. V was cut by 1 base and J by 2 bases, with 20 bases left in between. CDR3 length equals 17 residues. Germline V gives CDR1 SQVTM, CDR2 ANQGSEA. The CDR3 nucleotides are TGCAGCGTTGAAGGGGCCTGGCAGGAAAGATATCAAGAGACCCAGTACTTC. Protein product: CSVEGAWQERYQETQYF.

The J gene is TRBJ1-4, the V gene TRBV4-1, with a possible D match to TRBD1 (5 bases). This CDR3 is 16 amino acids long. The V end was cut by 0 bases, the J end by 11 bases, with 19 bases between. Germline V gene sequence: CDR1 MGHRA, CDR2 YSYEKL. Written as DNA, the CDR3 is TGCGCCAGCAGCCAAGATCATTTCAGGGAAGGAGAGAAACTGTTTTTT. Its protein product is CASSQDHFREGEKLFF.

This clone was seen only a few times. The chain joins TRBV14 to TRBJ2-1; D is perhaps TRBD2 (6 bases). The germline V gene has CDR1 SGHDN and CDR2 FVKESK. The CDR3 is 17 residues long. V was trimmed by 4 bases and J by 0 bases, leaving 16 bases between them. CDR3: CASSPRAAGSSYNEQFF. Here the CDR3 DNA reads TGTGCCAGCAGCCCACGGGCGGCGGGAAGCTCCTACAATGAGCAGTTCTTC.

The chain is built from TRBV11-2 and TRBJ2-3; D call uncertain. CDR1 and CDR2 (germline): SGHAT, FQNNGV. V gave up 5 bases and J gave up 0 bases, with 15 bases separating them. The CDR3 contains 16 residues. The CDR3 coding sequence is TGTGCCAGCAGCCTAAAGAGATATACTAGCACAGATACGCAGTATTTT. It yields the protein CASSLKRYTSTDTQYF.

V usage is TRBV10-1 and J usage is TRBJ1-4; 8 bases are shared with TRBD1. Germline V gives CDR1 WNHNN, CDR2 SYGVQD (reference sequence). The J segment lost 8 bases and the V segment lost 6 bases, leaving 5 bases of the junction unmatched. The CDR3 contains 13 residues. For the CDR3, the DNA is TGCGCCAGCAGCGGGACAGGCGGGGAAAAACTGTTTTTT. Residues: CASSGTGGEKLFF.

The gene calls are TRBV27 and TRBJ2-3; TRBD2 matches at 10 bases. The V gene end was trimmed by 6 bases and the J gene end by 5 bases; junction bases not matched to a gene: 5. The CDR3 consists of 14 residues. The germline CDR1 and CDR2 sequences are MNHEY and SMNVEV (reference sequence). In DNA, the CDR3 is TGTGCCAGCAGAATTAGCGGGAGGCGAGATACGCAGTATTTT. This gives the protein CASRISGRRDTQYF.

The chain employs TRBV19 and TRBJ1-5; D is uncertain. The CDR3 runs 15 residues. V lost 3 bases, J lost 1 base, and 10 bases lay in between. Germline-derived CDR1 and CDR2 are LNHDA and SQIVND (reference sequence). In DNA form, the CDR3 reads TGTGCCAGTAGTATCTACGGGGAGAGCAATCAGCCCCAGCATTTT. Translation: CASSIYGESNQPQHF.

V is TRBV25-1 and J is TRBJ1-5, with D unclear. The V gene lost 5 bases and the J gene lost 6 bases, with 14 bases spanning the gap. Per the germline V gene, CDR1 is MGHDK and CDR2 is SYGVNS. The CDR3 runs 14 residues. The CDR3 here is CASSHRGTGQPQHF. CDR3 nucleotides: TGTGCCAGCAGTCATCGGGGAACGGGTCAGCCCCAGCATTTT. Filled out from reference TRBV25-1 and TRBJ1-5, the complete variable domain reads EADIYQTPRYLVIGTGKKITLECSQTMGHDKMYWYQQDPGMELHLIHYSYGVNSTEKGDLSSESTVSRIRTEHFPLTLESARPSHTSQYLCASSHRGTGQPQHFGDGTRLSIL.

CDR3 DNA sequence: TGTGCCTGGAGGTCGGGACTCCTTGGGGGGGTCCAACCCTACAATGAGCAGTTCTTC. Translating gives CAWRSGLLGGVQPYNEQFF. This chain uses TRBV30 with TRBJ2-1, with TRBD2 identical over 7 bases. This CDR3 is 19 amino acids long. Trimming cost V 3 bases and J 2 bases; bases outside gene matches: 19. CDR1 is GTSNPN, CDR2 SVGIG, per germline (reference sequence).

CDR3 coding DNA: TGCGCCAGCAGTCAATCGAAACAGGGAGATGGCTACACCTTC. This codes for CASSQSKQGDGYTF. The chain employs TRBV23-1 and TRBJ1-2; D might be TRBD1 (6 bases). TRBV23-1 is identified as an open reading frame with a role that is uncertain. V was cut by 0 bases and J by 6 bases, with 11 bases left in between. This CDR3 region has 14 residues.

A single count supports this clone. The rearrangement links TRBV5-1 to TRBJ1-2; 8 bases match TRBD1. CDR1 is SGHRS, CDR2 YFSETQ, per germline. V was clipped by 2 bases and J by 8 bases; unmatched bases: 8. The CDR3 loop spans 14 amino acids. The CDR3 reads CASSFLTTGEGYTF. The CDR3 DNA sequence: TGCGCCAGCAGCTTTCTTACGACAGGGGAAGGCTACACCTTC.

This clone was observed a single time. This chain uses TRBV5-1 with TRBJ2-3; 7 bases match TRBD1. Germline V gene sequence: CDR1 SGHRS, CDR2 YFSETQ. V dropped 4 bases and J dropped 3; count of bases not matched to a gene: 5. The CDR3 is made up of 14 amino acids. The CDR3 region is CASSDPGGTDTQYF. The CDR3 nucleotides read TGCGCCAGCAGCGATCCAGGGGGAACAGATACGCAGTATTTT.

The V gene is TRBV7-6, the J gene TRBJ2-1; tentatively, D is TRBD1 (5 bases). V lost 4 bases and J lost 10, with 11 bases in between. The CDR3 is 12 amino acids. Germline assignment: CDR1 SGHVS and CDR2 FNYEAQ. As DNA, the CDR3 is TGTGCCAGCAGCTCCAGGGTCGGCGAGCAGTTCTTC. Translating it yields CASSSRVGEQFF.

V usage is TRBV9 and J usage is TRBJ1-1; TRBD1 agrees at 8 bases. The trim removed 1 base at V and 4 bases at J, leaving 9 bases unmatched. Germline CDR1 SGDLS, CDR2 YYNGEE. The CDR3 has 16 residues. The CDR3, as DNA: TGTGCCAGCAGCGTACCCCGAACAGGGGGTTCCACTGAAGCTTTCTTT. It yields the protein CASSVPRTGGSTEAFF.

The chain carries TRBV19 and TRBJ1-3; 7 nucleotides align to TRBD1. Germline loops: CDR1 LNHDA, CDR2 SQIVND (reference sequence). V dropped 6 bases and J dropped 0; count of bases not matched to a gene: 5. The CDR3 consists of 15 residues. CDR3 amino acids: CASSLQGPSGNTIYF. In nucleotides, the CDR3 is TGTGCCAGTAGCCTACAGGGGCCCTCTGGAAACACCATATATTTT.

This chain connects TRBV5-5 to TRBJ2-1; D not resolved. The CDR3 is made up of 13 amino acids. Germline V gene data show CDR1 as SGHKS and CDR2 as YYEKEE (reference sequence). Trimming left V 4 bases short and J 7 bases short, with 12 bases between. This CDR3 is CASSRGSENEQFF. For the CDR3, the DNA is TGTGCCAGCAGCCGCGGCTCAGAGAATGAGCAGTTCTTC.